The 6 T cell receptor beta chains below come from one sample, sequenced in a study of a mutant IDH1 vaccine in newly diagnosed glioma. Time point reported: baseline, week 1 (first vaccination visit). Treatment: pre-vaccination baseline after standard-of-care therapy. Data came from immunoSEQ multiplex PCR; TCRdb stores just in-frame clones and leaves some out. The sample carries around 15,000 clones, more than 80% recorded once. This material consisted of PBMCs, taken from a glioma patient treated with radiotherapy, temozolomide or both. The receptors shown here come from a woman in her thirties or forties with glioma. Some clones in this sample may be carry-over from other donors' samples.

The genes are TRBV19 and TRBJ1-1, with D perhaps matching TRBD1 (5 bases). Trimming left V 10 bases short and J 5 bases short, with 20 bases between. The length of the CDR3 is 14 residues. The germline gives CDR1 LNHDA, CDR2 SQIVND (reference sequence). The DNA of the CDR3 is TGTGCCACTATTGACACAGGCTCGAAGACTGAAGCTTTCTTT. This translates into CATIDTGSKTEAFF.

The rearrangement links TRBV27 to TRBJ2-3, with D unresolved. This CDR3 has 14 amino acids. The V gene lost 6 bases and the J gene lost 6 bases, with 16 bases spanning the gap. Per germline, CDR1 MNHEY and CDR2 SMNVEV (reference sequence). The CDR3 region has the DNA TGTGCCAGCAGACCTTACCCGGCCCGGGATACGCAGTATTTT. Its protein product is CASRPYPARDTQYF.

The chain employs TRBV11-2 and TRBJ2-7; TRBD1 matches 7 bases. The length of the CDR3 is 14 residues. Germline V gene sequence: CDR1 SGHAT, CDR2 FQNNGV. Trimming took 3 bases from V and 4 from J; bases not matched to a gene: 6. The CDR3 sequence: CASSFGTANYEQYF. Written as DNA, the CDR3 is TGTGCCAGCAGCTTCGGGACAGCCAATTACGAGCAGTACTTC.

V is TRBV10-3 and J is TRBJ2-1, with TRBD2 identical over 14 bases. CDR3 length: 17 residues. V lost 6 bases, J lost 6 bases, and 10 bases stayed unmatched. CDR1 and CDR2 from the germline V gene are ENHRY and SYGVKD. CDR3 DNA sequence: TGTGCCATCAGAGAGGGACTAGCGGGAGAACGGGGCAATGAGCAGTTCTTC. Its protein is CAIREGLAGERGNEQFF.

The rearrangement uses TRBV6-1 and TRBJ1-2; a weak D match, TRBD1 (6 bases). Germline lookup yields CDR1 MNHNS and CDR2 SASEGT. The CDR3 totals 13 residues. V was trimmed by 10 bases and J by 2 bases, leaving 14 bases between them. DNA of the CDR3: TGTGCCACCTGGGGGCGACGGAACTATGGCTACACCTTC. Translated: CATWGRRNYGYTF.

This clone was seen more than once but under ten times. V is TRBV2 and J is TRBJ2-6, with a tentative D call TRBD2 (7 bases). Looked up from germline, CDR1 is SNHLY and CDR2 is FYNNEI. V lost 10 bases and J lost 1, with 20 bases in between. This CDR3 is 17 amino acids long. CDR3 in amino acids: CATMGGQGRSGANVLTF. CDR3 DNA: TGTGCCACTATGGGGGGGCAAGGGAGATCTGGGGCCAACGTCCTGACTTTC.